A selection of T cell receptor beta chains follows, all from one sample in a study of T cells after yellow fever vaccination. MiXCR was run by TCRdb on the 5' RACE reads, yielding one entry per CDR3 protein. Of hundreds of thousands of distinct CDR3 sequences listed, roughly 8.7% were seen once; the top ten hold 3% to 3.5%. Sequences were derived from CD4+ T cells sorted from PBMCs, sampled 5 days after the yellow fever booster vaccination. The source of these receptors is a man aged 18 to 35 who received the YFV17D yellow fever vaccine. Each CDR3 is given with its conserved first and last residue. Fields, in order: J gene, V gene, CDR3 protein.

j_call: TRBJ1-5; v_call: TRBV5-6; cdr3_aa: CASSLRVADQPQHF
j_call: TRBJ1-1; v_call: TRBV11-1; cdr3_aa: CASSLMGGATEAFF
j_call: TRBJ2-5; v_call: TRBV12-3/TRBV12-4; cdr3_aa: CASGLAGVQETQYF
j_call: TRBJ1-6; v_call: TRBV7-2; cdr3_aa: CASSSPSRGGASPLHF
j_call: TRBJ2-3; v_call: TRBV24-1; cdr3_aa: CATSDLPKEGVPDTQYF
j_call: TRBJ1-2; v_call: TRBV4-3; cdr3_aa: CASSQDRTAYGYTF
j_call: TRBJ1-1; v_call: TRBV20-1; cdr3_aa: CSASVWQGITEAFF
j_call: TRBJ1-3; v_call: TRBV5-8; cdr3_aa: CASSQQGPGNTIYF
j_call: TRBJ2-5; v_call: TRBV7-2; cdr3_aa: CASSSPSGGAKETQYF
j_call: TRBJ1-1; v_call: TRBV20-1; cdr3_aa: CSARGQGATEAFF
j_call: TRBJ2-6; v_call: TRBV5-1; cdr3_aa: CASSLGPAGANVLTF
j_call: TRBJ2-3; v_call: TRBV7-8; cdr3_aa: CASRDRIGRGRTDTQYF
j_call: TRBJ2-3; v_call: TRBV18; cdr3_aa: CASSPPYSGGAPDTQYF
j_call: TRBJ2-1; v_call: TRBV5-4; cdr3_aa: CASSLGLAGNEQFF
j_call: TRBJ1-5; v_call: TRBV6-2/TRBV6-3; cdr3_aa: CASSDEGRPSQPQHF
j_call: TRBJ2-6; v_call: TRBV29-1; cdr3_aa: CSAAISGANVLTF
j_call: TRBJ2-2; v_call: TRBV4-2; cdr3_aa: CASSRTGPRWGELFF
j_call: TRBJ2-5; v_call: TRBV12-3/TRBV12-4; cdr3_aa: CASSRDQETQYF
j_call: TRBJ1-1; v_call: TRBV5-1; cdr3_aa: CASSSNKAVLGTEAFF
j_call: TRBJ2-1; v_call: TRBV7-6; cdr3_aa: CASSLGALRGGYNEQFF
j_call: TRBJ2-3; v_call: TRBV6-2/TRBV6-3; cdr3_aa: CASSYWQGTDTQYF
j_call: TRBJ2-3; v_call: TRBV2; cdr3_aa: CASSGLETQYF
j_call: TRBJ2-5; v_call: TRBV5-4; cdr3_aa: CASSLEPTGQETQYF
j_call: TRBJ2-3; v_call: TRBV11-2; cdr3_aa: CASSLIPRAGGTDTQYF
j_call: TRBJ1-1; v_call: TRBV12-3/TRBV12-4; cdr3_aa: CASSLYGGSGTEAFF
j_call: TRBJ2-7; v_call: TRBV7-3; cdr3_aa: CASSFGGADEQYF
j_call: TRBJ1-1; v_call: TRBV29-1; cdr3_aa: CSVRARNLNTEAFF